This T cell receptor (beta chain) was documented in a study of blood T cell repertoires in COVID-19 (dated by TCRdb to the early 2020s). Study-wide context: Samples covering the acute and convalescent phases of COVID-19 were provided by collaborators in the United States, Italy and Spain. The prospective study material was composed of cDNA or gDNA derived from T cells, B-cell-depleted T cells, or PBMCs. Samples came from the ongoing ImmuneRACE study (first 160 participants) plus 1,254 subjects from 6 global collaborators. A freely available public database, intended as a resource for researchers studying the immune response to SARS-CoV-2, is where the repertoires were released. HLA class I and class II types, where available, came from metadata supplied by the sample provider rather than from assay-based typing. The dataset comprised deeply sampled blood TCRbeta repertoires from subjects exposed to, actively infected with, or recovered from COVID-19. A de-identified subject ID, COVID-19 status, age in years and sex were almost always included in the sample metadata.

The germline V gene (reference sequence) provides CDR1 SSHAT and CDR2 FNYEAQ. The CDR3 has 16 amino acids, counting the end cysteine and phenylalanine. Solely the CDR3 DNA is kept, with 48 bases framed from the first base. Participants in the prospective study were aged 18 to 89 years, lived in about two dozen United States geographic areas, and enrolled through a virtual design. In the prospective study, cohorts were assigned on the basis of participant-reported clinical history obtained from a screening survey and a study questionnaire. In the prospective study, whole blood, serum and a nasopharyngeal or oropharyngeal swab were collected from each participant by mobile phlebotomists. Over a roughly 2-month period, participants in the prospective study had the option of providing additional blood draws and questionnaires. Blood samples from the prospective study were shipped frozen or at room temperature prior to DNA extraction.

TCRbeta CDR3 regions were amplified from genomic DNA by means of the immunoSEQ Assay, a bias-controlled multiplex PCR. Concerning the study's data processing: The number of nucleated cells in each sample was estimated by amplification of reference gene primers within the assay. Sequence reads were collapsed and filtered to measure the absolute abundance of every unique TCRbeta CDR3 rearrangement. For each sample, productive Simpson clonality was calculated by taking the square root of Simpson's diversity index across productive rearrangements. The immuneACCESS repertoire file appears here via TCRdb, limited to in-frame rearrangements. These files lack a portion of the clones; in checked studies, under half of the deficit traces to unresolved V genes, and the cause of the others is not known. The V and J calls and clone size are taken from that table; D and trimming were inferred from the DNA. This sample lists a few hundred thousand clones; around 80% were detected once. The ten largest clones add up to about 4% of the sample.

This clone was seen only once. Its antigen is currently not known. Its ends do not fully match the called genes, so a read error is possible. Broad study findings and their caveats: The amount of clinical and demographic metadata varied by source and participant and was provided uncurated.

Recombination linked TRBV7-7 to TRBJ2-1, and 11 junction bases match TRBD2. The clonotype comes from a man aged 25 to 40 with acute COVID-19. Sequencing was performed on PBMCs or T cells enriched from blood (not recorded which). The CDR3 reads CASSPLAGALYNEQFF. The sequenced DNA: TGTGCTAGCAGCCCACTAGCGGGAGCCCTCTACAATGAGCAGTTCTTC.